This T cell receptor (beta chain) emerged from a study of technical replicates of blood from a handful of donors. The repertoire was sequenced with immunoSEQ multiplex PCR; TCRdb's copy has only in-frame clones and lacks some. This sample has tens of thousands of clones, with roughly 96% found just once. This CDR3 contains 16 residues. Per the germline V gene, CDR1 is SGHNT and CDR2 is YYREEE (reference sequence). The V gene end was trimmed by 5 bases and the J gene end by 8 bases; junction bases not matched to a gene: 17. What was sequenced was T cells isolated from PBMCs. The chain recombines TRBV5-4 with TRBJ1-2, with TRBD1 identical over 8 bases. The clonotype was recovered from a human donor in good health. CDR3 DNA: TGTGCCAGCAGTAAACCGGGACAGGCCAGGTCGGGGGGCTACACCTTC. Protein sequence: CASSKPGQARSGGYTF.